The next 11 T cell receptor beta chains were all read from a single sample in a study of Graves' ophthalmopathy and Graves' hyperthyroidism. Amplification of TCR beta CDR3 regions used RNA transcripts. Investigators did first-round RT-PCR with HTBI primers, then second-round multiplex PCR. TCRdb reprocessed the multiplex PCR reads with MiXCR, giving one entry per CDR3 protein. The repertoire holds 650,000 to 900,000 distinct CDR3 sequences, with roughly 41% as singletons. Input material: peripheral blood. The receptor source for this set is an adult man with Graves' ophthalmopathy.

The V call is TRBV19, the J call TRBJ2-2, with D unclear. Germline-derived CDR1 and CDR2 are LNHDA and SQIVND (reference sequence). Trimming stripped 4 bases from V and 5 bases from J, with 17 bases between. There are 16 residues in the CDR3. The CDR3 nucleotides are TGTGCCAGTAGTACCTTAGTTTGGCCAAAGACCGGGGAGCTGTTTTTT. It specifies CASSTLVWPKTGELFF.

This clonotype was found a few times. V gene TRBV12-3 or TRBV12-4 combines with J gene TRBJ2-7; perhaps TRBD2 as D (5 bases). V lost 6 bases and J lost 4, with 13 bases in between. The CDR3 has 13 amino acids. CDR3: CASRPAEVYEQYF. The DNA for the CDR3 is TGTGCCAGCAGGCCCGCGGAGGTATACGAGCAGTACTTC.

The chain couples TRBV20-1 to TRBJ2-5; weak D call: TRBD2 (7 bases). The CDR3 is 15 residues long. The germline V gene encodes CDR1 DFQATT and CDR2 SNEGSKA (reference sequence). The V end lost 2 bases, the J end lost 5 bases, and 18 bases lay between the germline ends. The CDR3 spells CSARWGGGAGETQYF. The CDR3 coding sequence is TGCAGTGCTAGATGGGGGGGGGGCGCGGGGGAGACCCAGTACTTC.

The chain is built from TRBV11-1 and TRBJ1-5, with D perhaps matching TRBD1 (5 bases). CDR3 length equals 14 residues. Germline-derived CDR1 and CDR2 are SGHAT and FQDESV (reference sequence). The V gene lost 0 bases and the J gene lost 5 bases, with 8 bases spanning the gap. This CDR3 reads CASSLAGEYQPQHF. The CDR3 nucleotides are TGTGCCAGCAGCTTAGCGGGGGAGTATCAGCCCCAGCATTTT. Full variable domain (outside the CDR3, taken from reference TRBV11-1 and TRBJ1-5): EAEVAQSPRYKITEKSQAVAFWCDPISGHATLYWYRQILGQGPELLVQFQDESVVDDSQLPKDRFSAERLKGVDSTLKIQPAELGDSAMYLCASSLAGEYQPQHFGDGTRLSIL.

This clonotype occurred once. The V gene is TRBV6-5, the J gene TRBJ1-2; D possibly corresponds to TRBD1 (6 bases). The germline gives CDR1 MNHEY, CDR2 SVGAGI. CDR3 length equals 13 residues. Trimming shortened V by 7 bases and J by 6 bases, and 15 bases separated the two germline ends. The CDR3 bases are TGTGCCAGCATTATTCCGGGGGCCCATGGCTACACCTTC. It is translated as CASIIPGAHGYTF.

This clonotype was observed at least ten times. This chain uses TRBV2 with TRBJ1-5; perhaps TRBD1 as D (6 bases). V gave up 8 bases and J gave up 3 bases, with 11 bases separating them. The CDR3 is made up of 13 amino acids. Per the germline V gene, CDR1 is SNHLY and CDR2 is FYNNEI. CDR3 amino acids: CASARGVNQPQHF. The CDR3 bases are TGTGCCAGCGCAAGGGGGGTCAATCAGCCCCAGCATTTT. The complete variable domain, with remaining parts taken from reference TRBV2 and TRBJ1-5, reads EPEVTQTPSHQVTQMGQEVILRCVPISNHLYFYWYRQILGQKVEFLVSFYNNEISEKSEIFDDQFSVERPDGSNFTLKIRSTKLEDSAMYFCASARGVNQPQHFGDGTRLSIL.

The chain uses TRBV5-1 and TRBJ1-1; D remains unclear. The CDR3 is 17 residues long. V lost 1 base, J lost 0 bases, and 16 bases lay in between. CDR1 and CDR2 (germline): SGHRS, YFSETQ. The CDR3: CASSLKGVKNLNTEAFF. CDR3 nucleotides: TGCGCCAGCAGCTTGAAAGGCGTGAAAAACTTGAACACTGAAGCTTTCTTT.

The DNA of the CDR3 is TGTGCCAGCAGCTTCCGCAGGGGGCGCATGAACACTGAAGCTTTCTTT. It yields the protein CASSFRRGRMNTEAFF. This rearrangement joins TRBV13 to TRBJ1-1; 8 nucleotides agree with TRBD1. V shed 3 bases, J shed 0 bases, and the junction held 6 bases outside the gene matches. Germline V gene data show CDR1 as PRHDT and CDR2 as FYEKMQ (reference sequence). This CDR3 is 16 amino acids long.

This clonotype has only a few counts. The chain joins TRBV12-3 or TRBV12-4 to TRBJ2-5; possible D gene TRBD1, 5 bases. CDR3 length: 14 residues. V dropped 3 bases and J dropped 3 bases, with 11 bases sitting between them. The CDR3 DNA is TGTGCCAGCAGTTTGTGGCAGGGTGAAGAGACCCAGTACTTC. Translation gives CASSLWQGEETQYF.

J is TRBJ1-5 and V is TRBV9, with TRBD1 matching 11 bases. The V gene's germline CDR1 is SGDLS and CDR2 YYNGEE. Trimming cost V 4 bases and J 6 bases; bases outside gene matches: 9. The CDR3 extends over 16 amino acids. DNA for the CDR3: TGTGCCAGCAGCCTAACCGGGACAGGGGGTGCTCAGCCCCAGCATTTT. This codes for CASSLTGTGGAQPQHF.

This clonotype was seen repeatedly, ten times or more. The chain employs TRBV7-8 and TRBJ1-6; 7 bases match TRBD1. J was trimmed by 7 bases and V by 0 bases; bases with no gene match: 9. The CDR3 sequence is 17 residues long. Germline-derived CDR1 and CDR2 are SGHVS and FQNEAQ. Here the CDR3 reads CASSLAVRTGPNSPLHF. The CDR3 coding sequence is TGTGCCAGCAGCTTAGCGGTTAGGACAGGTCCAAATTCACCCCTCCACTTT.